Included here is one T cell receptor beta chain sequence, with context. This record belongs to a study of blood T cell repertoires in COVID-19. Turning to the study itself: Material from acute and convalescent COVID-19 was sourced from the United States, Italy and Spain. T cells, B-cell-depleted T cells, or PBMCs provided the cDNA or gDNA that served as material.

Germline CDR1 MNHEY, CDR2 SVGAGI. V was clipped by 6 bases and J by 0 bases, with 9 bases between them. The CDR3 length is 13 residues. TCRdb's copy holds only in-frame clones and misses some; the assay was immunoSEQ multiplex PCR. Of around 99,000 clones listed, about 80% are singletons. The receptor comes from a woman between 50 and 59 years old with acute or convalescent COVID-19. What was sequenced was peripheral blood. The chain joins TRBV6-5 to TRBJ2-7; D may be TRBD1 (5 bases). The CDR3 region is CASRGRSSYEQYF. CDR3 sequence (DNA): TGTGCCAGCAGGGGGCGAAGCTCCTACGAGCAGTACTTC.